A selection of T cell receptor beta chains follows, all from one sample in a study of blood T cells in healthy people across ages. From the 5' RACE reads, TCRdb called clonotypes with MiXCR, one entry per CDR3 protein. This table holds about 670,000 distinct CDR3 sequences, under 65% found once. Specimen: blood. The receptors were sampled from an elderly woman in good health. Both conserved end residues are part of each CDR3. The D gene is left open where the match is weak. The size entry is marked missing in some rows and otherwise reads once, few, many or a size class.

V	size	J	D	CDR3
TRBV20-1	-	TRBJ2-1	-	CSASRDGFLRFF
TRBV14	many	TRBJ2-1	TRBD2	CASSPRGLAGVVEQFF
TRBV29-1	-	TRBJ2-5	TRBD2	CSVPGRTGTGTSRRETQYF
TRBV14	-	-	TRBD2	CASSRTSGGVYEQYF
TRBV2	once	TRBJ1-1	-	CASLREINTEAFF
TRBV5-5	-	TRBJ2-5	TRBD2	CASRGNSGGEETQYF
TRBV12-3/TRBV12-4	many	TRBJ2-5	TRBD2	CASSSGEGHRTQYF
TRBV9	few	TRBJ2-1	TRBD2	CASSVGLGTSGGLSYNEQFF
TRBV30	-	TRBJ1-1	-	CAWDSKMNTEAFF
TRBV29-1	-	TRBJ2-5	-	CSVAENKETQYF
TRBV27	many	TRBJ2-7	TRBD1	CASSLRLQGASDEQYF
TRBV29-1	-	TRBJ2-5	TRBD1	CSAYRGLETQYF
TRBV2	-	TRBJ1-5	-	CASFGGSNQPQHF
TRBV20-1	many	TRBJ2-3	TRBD1	CSAGGQGGTDTQYF
TRBV7-3	few	TRBJ1-1	-	CASSLTWVNTEAFF
TRBV20-1	-	TRBJ2-4	TRBD2	CSALTGLAGGQTKNIQYF
TRBV18	many	TRBJ2-1	TRBD1	CASSEGGEQFF